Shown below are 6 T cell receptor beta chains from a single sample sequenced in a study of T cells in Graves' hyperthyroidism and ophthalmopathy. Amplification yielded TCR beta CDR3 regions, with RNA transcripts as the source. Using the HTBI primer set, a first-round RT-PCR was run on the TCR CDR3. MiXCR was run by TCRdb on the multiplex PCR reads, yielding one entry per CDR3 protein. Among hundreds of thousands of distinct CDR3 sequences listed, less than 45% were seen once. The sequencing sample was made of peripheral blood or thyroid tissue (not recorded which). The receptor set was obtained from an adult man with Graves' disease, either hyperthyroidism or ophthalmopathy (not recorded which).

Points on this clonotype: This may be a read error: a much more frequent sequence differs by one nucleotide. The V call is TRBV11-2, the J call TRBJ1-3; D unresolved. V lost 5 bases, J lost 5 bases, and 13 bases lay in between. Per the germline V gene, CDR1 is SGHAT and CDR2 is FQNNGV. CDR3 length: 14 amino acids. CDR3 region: CASSPGTVRNTIYF. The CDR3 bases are TGTGCCAGCAGCCCAGGAACAGTTCGAAACACCATATATTTT.

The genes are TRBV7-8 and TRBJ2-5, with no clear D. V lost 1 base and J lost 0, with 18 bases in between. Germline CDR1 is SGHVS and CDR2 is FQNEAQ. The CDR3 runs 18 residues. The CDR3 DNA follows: TGTGCCAGCAGCTTAGTCATTGACGGGCTAGGGTACCAAGAGACCCAGTACTTC. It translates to CASSLVIDGLGYQETQYF.

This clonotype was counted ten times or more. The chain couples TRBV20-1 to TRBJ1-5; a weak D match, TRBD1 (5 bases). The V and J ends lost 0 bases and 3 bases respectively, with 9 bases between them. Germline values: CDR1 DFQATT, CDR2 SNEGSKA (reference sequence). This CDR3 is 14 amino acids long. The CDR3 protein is CSARDRGANQPQHF. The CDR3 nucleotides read TGCAGTGCTAGAGATCGAGGGGCCAATCAGCCCCAGCATTTT.

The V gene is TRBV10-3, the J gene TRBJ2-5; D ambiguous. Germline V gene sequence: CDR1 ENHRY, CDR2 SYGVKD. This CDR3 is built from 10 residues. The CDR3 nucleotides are TGTGCTAGAGAAGGGCCAACCCAGTACTTC. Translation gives CAREGPTQYF.

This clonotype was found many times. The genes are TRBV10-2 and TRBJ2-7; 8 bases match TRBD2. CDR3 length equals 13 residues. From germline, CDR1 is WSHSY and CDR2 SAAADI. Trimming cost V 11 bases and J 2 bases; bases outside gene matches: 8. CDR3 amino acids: CAGSGSPPYEQYF. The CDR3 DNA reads TGCGCCGGAAGCGGGAGCCCACCCTACGAGCAGTACTTC.

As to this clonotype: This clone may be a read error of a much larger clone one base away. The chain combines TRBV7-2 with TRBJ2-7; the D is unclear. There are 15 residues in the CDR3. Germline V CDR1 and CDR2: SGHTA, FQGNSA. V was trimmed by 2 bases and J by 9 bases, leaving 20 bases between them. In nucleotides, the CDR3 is TGTGCCAGCAGCTTAAATGCGGTCGCTGGTAACGGGCAGTACTTC. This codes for CASSLNAVAGNGQYF.